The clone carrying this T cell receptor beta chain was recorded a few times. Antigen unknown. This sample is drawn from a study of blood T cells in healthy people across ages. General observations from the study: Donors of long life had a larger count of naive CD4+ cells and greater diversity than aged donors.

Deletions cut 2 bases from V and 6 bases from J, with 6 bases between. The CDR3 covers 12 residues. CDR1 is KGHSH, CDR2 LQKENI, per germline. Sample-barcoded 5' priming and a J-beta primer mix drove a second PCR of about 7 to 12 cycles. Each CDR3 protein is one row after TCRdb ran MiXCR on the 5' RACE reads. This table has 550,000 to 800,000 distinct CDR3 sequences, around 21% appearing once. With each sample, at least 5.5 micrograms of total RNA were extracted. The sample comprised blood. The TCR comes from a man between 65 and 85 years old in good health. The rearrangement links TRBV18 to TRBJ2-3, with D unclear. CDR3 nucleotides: TGTGCCAGCTCACCATACGGGGATACGCAGTATTTT. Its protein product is CASSPYGDTQYF.